The 23 T cell receptor beta chains below all came from one sample that was sequenced in a study of OX40 agonist ivuxolimab in advanced cancers. Clones were read by immunoSEQ multiplex PCR, and TCRdb kept only the in-frame ones, dropping some. The sample holds about 68,000 clones, 84% seen once. The input for sequencing was CD4+ or CD8+ T cells sorted from blood, taken in a trial of the OX40 agonist ivuxolimab. The receptors derive from an adult with an advanced solid tumor such as melanoma, head and neck, liver or kidney cancer.

This clone appeared once. The V gene is TRBV27, the J gene TRBJ2-7; 7 bases fit TRBD1. Trimming removed 6 bases from V and 3 bases from J; junction bases left unmatched: 11. The CDR3 runs 15 residues. CDR1 and CDR2 (germline): MNHEY, SMNVEV (reference sequence). The CDR3 region has the DNA TGTGCCAGCAGGGGGCTGGGACAGATTAACTACGAGCAGTACTTC. This codes for CASRGLGQINYEQYF.

The rearrangement joins TRBV27 to TRBJ1-2; D not resolved. The V end was cut by 3 bases, the J end by 4 bases, with 15 bases between. In germline, CDR1 is MNHEY, CDR2 SMNVEV (reference sequence). The CDR3 has 15 amino acids. The CDR3 loop reads CASSLKAFVGYGYTF. The DNA for the CDR3 is TGTGCCAGCAGTTTGAAGGCATTTGTGGGCTATGGCTACACCTTC.

This chain uses TRBV19 with TRBJ2-7, with 14 bases fitting TRBD2. CDR3 length: 15 amino acids. Germline trimming cut 4 bases from V and 7 bases from J; bases unmatched to any gene: 6. Germline lookup yields CDR1 LNHDA and CDR2 SQIVND (reference sequence). This CDR3 is CASSTGLAGVGEQYF. The CDR3 DNA reads TGTGCCAGTAGTACGGGACTAGCGGGAGTCGGGGAGCAGTACTTC.

The J gene is TRBJ2-7, the V gene TRBV5-1, with 7 bases aligning to TRBD2. Germline-derived CDR1 and CDR2 are SGHRS and YFSETQ. V shed 1 base and J 5 bases; nucleotides not matched to a gene: 6. The CDR3 has 14 residues. The CDR3 loop is CASSLTSARDEQYF. In DNA, the CDR3 is TGCGCCAGCAGCTTGACTAGCGCGAGAGACGAGCAGTACTTC. The entire variable domain, with the rest obtained from reference TRBV5-1 and TRBJ2-7, is as follows: KAGVTQTPRYLIKTRGQQVTLSCSPISGHRSVSWYQQTPGQGLQFLFEYFSETQRNKGNFPGRFSGRQFSNSRSEMNVSTLELGDSALYLCASSLTSARDEQYFGPGTRLTVT.

This chain links TRBV15 with TRBJ2-1; 11 bases align to TRBD2. V shed 8 bases, J shed 4 bases, and the junction held 4 bases outside the gene matches. This CDR3 spans 14 amino acids. The germline CDR1 and CDR2 sequences are LNHNV and YYDKDF (reference sequence). CDR3 sequence (DNA): TGTGCCACCCAGTCTAGCGGGAGGTACAATGAGCAGTTCTTC. Amino acid sequence: CATQSSGRYNEQFF.

The chain carries TRBV18 and TRBJ2-7; 8 nucleotides line up with TRBD1. The CDR3 has 14 amino acids. V dropped 3 bases and J dropped 6; count of bases not matched to a gene: 7. From germline, CDR1 is KGHSH and CDR2 LQKENI. CDR3 in amino acids: CASSPAGGRGEQYF. The CDR3 nucleotides read TGTGCCAGCTCACCTGCAGGGGGCAGGGGCGAGCAGTACTTC.

This clone appeared once. V gene TRBV19 combines with J gene TRBJ2-4; the D is unclear. Trimming stripped 5 bases from V and 8 bases from J, with 22 bases between. Germline values: CDR1 LNHDA, CDR2 SQIVND (reference sequence). CDR3 size: 16 residues. CDR3 loop: CASSWTIGPAPYIQYF. The DNA of the CDR3 is TGTGCCAGTAGTTGGACGATCGGGCCGGCCCCCTACATTCAGTACTTC.

The CDR3 sequence is CASSLMQTGRNEQFF. CDR3 coding DNA: TGTGCCAGCAGCTTAATGCAGACGGGTCGGAATGAGCAGTTCTTC. The rearrangement links TRBV7-2 to TRBJ2-1; D unclear. Trimming took off 2 bases at V and 7 bases at J, with 15 bases between the two ends. The CDR3 runs to 15 residues. The germline gives CDR1 SGHTA, CDR2 FQGNSA.

The chain couples TRBV27 to TRBJ2-3; D unresolved. Trimming took 5 bases from V and 3 from J, leaving 6 bases between them. The CDR3 loop spans 12 amino acids. Germline assignment: CDR1 MNHEY and CDR2 SMNVEV (reference sequence). CDR3 residues: CASSRQTDTQYF. The CDR3 DNA reads as TGTGCCAGCAGTCGACAAACAGATACGCAGTATTTT.

The rearrangement links TRBV18 to TRBJ2-7; 7 positions agree with TRBD2. There are 14 residues in the CDR3. Germline-derived CDR1 and CDR2 are KGHSH and LQKENI. With 5 bases clipped from V and 5 bases from J, the junction kept 9 bases outside the gene matches. In DNA form, the CDR3 reads TGTGCCAGCTCAACAAGTGCGGGAGTCGACGAGCAGTACTTC. It specifies CASSTSAGVDEQYF.

This clone has only a few counts. The chain recombines TRBV30 with TRBJ2-3, with 7 bases identical to TRBD1. The V gene's germline CDR1 is GTSNPN and CDR2 SVGIG (reference sequence). V lost 2 bases, J lost 6 bases, and 17 bases stayed unmatched. The CDR3 spans 17 residues. CDR3 protein: CAWSRGRFAYPGDTQYF. The CDR3, as DNA: TGTGCCTGGAGTAGGGGGCGGTTTGCTTACCCCGGGGATACGCAGTATTTT.

The CDR3 nucleotides are TGTGCCAGCAGCTCCCCGGGAGTACAAGAGACCCAGTACTTC. Translated, it gives CASSSPGVQETQYF. The chain couples TRBV5-4 to TRBJ2-5; D perhaps matches TRBD2 (6 bases). Looked up from germline, CDR1 is SGHNT and CDR2 is YYREEE (reference sequence). V gave up 3 bases and J gave up 2 bases, with 11 bases separating them. This CDR3 has 14 amino acids.

The V call is TRBV5-1, the J call TRBJ2-1, with 10 bases identical to TRBD2. The trim removed 6 bases at V and 1 base at J, leaving 19 bases unmatched. The length of the CDR3 is 20 residues. CDR1 and CDR2 (germline): SGHRS, YFSETQ. CDR3 bases: TGCGCCAGCACCTCCCGCCCGTGGCTAGCGGGAGCAGAATCCTACAATGAGCAGTTCTTC. Protein: CASTSRPWLAGAESYNEQFF.

The chain employs TRBV5-1 and TRBJ2-7; D is undetermined. V was pared by 4 bases and J by 6 bases, with 11 bases between. The CDR3 is 12 amino acids. Germline CDR1 reads SGHRS; CDR2 reads YFSETQ. CDR3 nucleotide sequence: TGCGCCAGCAGCCCCAAAACAATCGAGCAGTACTTC. As protein: CASSPKTIEQYF.

This chain links TRBV4-3 with TRBJ2-1; no firm D call. V was cut by 0 bases and J by 4 bases, with 7 bases left in between. CDR3 length: 14 amino acids. Germline CDR1 and CDR2: LGHNA and YSLEER. CDR3 amino acids: CASSQDLYYNEQFF. The CDR3 region has the DNA TGCGCCAGCAGCCAAGACCTTTATTACAATGAGCAGTTCTTC.

DNA of the CDR3: TGTGCCAGCAAGGCTAGCGGGAGTGGGGATACGCAGTATTTT. It specifies CASKASGSGDTQYF. The rearrangement uses TRBV6-5 and TRBJ2-3, with TRBD2 identical over 10 bases. The CDR3 runs 14 residues. CDR1 MNHEY and CDR2 SVGAGI come from the germline V gene. J was trimmed by 6 bases and V by 7 bases; bases with no gene match: 7.

This chain connects TRBV7-9 to TRBJ1-2; D gene uncertain. This CDR3 has 15 residues. Trimming pared 1 base from V and 3 bases from J, leaving 12 bases between. CDR1 and CDR2 (germline): SEHNR, FQNEAQ (reference sequence). In DNA, the CDR3 is TGTGCCAGCAGCTTAGAAGGGCCAGCTCACTATGGCTACACCTTC. Its translation: CASSLEGPAHYGYTF.

The chain joins TRBV10-1 to TRBJ2-1; D ambiguous. Germline values: CDR1 WNHNN, CDR2 SYGVQD (reference sequence). The CDR3 spans 12 residues. Trimming left V 7 bases short and J 6 bases short, with 10 bases between. The CDR3 region is CASTYYSNEQFF. In DNA form, the CDR3 reads TGCGCCAGCACCTACTATTCCAATGAGCAGTTCTTC.

This sequence joins TRBV4-3 and TRBJ2-1; TRBD2 matches 7 bases. Per the germline V gene, CDR1 is LGHNA and CDR2 is YSLEER. V gave up 0 bases and J gave up 5 bases; unmatched junction bases: 16. The CDR3 length is 19 residues. For the CDR3, the DNA is TGCGCCAGCAGCCAAGATTCACCTTCCCTGGCGGGAGAGGACAATGAGCAGTTCTTC. Encoded protein: CASSQDSPSLAGEDNEQFF.

V is TRBV5-6 and J is TRBJ2-2; D is unclear. This CDR3 spans 13 amino acids. The germline gives CDR1 SGHDT, CDR2 YYEEEE. Trimming stripped 2 bases from V and 3 bases from J, with 5 bases between. DNA for the CDR3: TGTGCCAGCAGCTTAACCGACACCGGGGAGCTGTTTTTT. Its translation: CASSLTDTGELFF.

The J gene is TRBJ1-5, the V gene TRBV7-9; D is unresolved. The germline CDR1 and CDR2 sequences are SEHNR and FQNEAQ (reference sequence). V shed 5 bases and J shed 0 bases, with 5 bases lying between them. This CDR3 is 13 amino acids long. The chain's CDR3 is CASSPDSNQPQHF. DNA for the CDR3: TGTGCCAGCAGCCCAGATAGCAATCAGCCCCAGCATTTT.

The chain carries TRBV2 and TRBJ2-5; either TRBD1 or TRBD2 may fit D (6 bases each). Germline V gene sequence: CDR1 SNHLY, CDR2 FYNNEI. The CDR3 totals 15 residues. V shed 3 bases and J shed 5 bases, with 16 bases lying between them. The CDR3 protein is CASSEVGGGWETQYF. The CDR3 bases are TGTGCCAGCAGTGAGGTAGGGGGAGGCTGGGAGACCCAGTACTTC.

The genes are TRBV7-3 and TRBJ2-7, with TRBD2 as a possible D gene (6 bases). CDR3 length: 13 amino acids. The germline V gene has CDR1 SGHTA and CDR2 FQGTGA. Trimming pared 5 bases from V and 7 bases from J, leaving 15 bases between. The CDR3 DNA follows: TGTGCCAGCAGCCCCGTCGGAGGGAGGGAGCAGTACTTC. Encoded protein: CASSPVGGREQYF.